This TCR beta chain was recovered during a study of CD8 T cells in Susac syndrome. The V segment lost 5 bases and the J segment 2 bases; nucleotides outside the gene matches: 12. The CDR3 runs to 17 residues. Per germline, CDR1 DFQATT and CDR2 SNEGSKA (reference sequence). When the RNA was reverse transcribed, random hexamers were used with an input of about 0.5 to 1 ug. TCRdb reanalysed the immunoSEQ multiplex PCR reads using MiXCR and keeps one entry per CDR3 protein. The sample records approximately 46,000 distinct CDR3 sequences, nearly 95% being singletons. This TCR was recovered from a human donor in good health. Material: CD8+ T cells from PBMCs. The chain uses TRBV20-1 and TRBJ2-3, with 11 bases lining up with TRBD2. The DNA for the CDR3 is TGCAGTGCTCGCCGCGTGGGACTAGCGGAGATCACAGATACGCAGTATTTT. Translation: CSARRVGLAEITDTQYF.